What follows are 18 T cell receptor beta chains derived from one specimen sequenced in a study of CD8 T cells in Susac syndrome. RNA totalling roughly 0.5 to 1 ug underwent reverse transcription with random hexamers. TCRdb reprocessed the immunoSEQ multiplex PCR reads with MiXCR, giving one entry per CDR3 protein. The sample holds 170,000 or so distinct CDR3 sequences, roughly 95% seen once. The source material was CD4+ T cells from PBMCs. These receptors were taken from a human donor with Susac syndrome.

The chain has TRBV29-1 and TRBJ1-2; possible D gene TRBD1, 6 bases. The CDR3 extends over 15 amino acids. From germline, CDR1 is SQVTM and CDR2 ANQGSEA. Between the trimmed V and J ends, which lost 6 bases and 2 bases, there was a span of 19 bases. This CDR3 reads CSVERGSGRNYGYTF. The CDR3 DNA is TGCAGCGTGGAGAGGGGGTCCGGCAGAAACTATGGCTACACCTTC. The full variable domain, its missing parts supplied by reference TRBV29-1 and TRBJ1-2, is SAVISQKPSRDICQRGTSLTIQCQVDSQVTMMFWYRQQPGQSLTLIATANQGSEATYESGFVIDKFPISRPNLTFSTLTVSNMSPEDSSIYLCSVERGSGRNYGYTFGSGTRLTVV.

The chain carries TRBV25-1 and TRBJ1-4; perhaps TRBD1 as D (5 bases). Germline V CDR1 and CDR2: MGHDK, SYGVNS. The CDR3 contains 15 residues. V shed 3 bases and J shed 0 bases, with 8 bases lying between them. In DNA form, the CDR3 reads TGTGCCAGCAGTGAGGGGGTGGCAACTAATGAAAAACTGTTTTTT. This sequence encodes CASSEGVATNEKLFF.

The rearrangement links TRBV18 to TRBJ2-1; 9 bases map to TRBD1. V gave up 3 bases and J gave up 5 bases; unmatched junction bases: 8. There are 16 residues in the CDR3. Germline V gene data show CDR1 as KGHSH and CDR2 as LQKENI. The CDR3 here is CASSPPAGQGHNEQFF. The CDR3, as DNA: TGTGCCAGCTCACCCCCCGCGGGACAGGGCCACAATGAGCAGTTCTTC.

The CDR3, as DNA: TGTGCCACCAGTGATTTCGGAGCGGGATTACAAGAGACCCAGTACTTC. Amino acid sequence: CATSDFGAGLQETQYF. V usage is TRBV24-1 and J usage is TRBJ2-5; TRBD2 matches 7 bases. The CDR3 runs to 16 residues. Per germline, CDR1 KGHDR and CDR2 SFDVKD. Trimming cost V 1 base and J 2 bases; bases outside gene matches: 6.

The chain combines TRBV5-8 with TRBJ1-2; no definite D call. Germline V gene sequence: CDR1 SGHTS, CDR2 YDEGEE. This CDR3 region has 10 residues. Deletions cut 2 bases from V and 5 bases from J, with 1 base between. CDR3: CASSLYGYTF. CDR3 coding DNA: TGTGCCAGCAGCTTATATGGCTACACCTTC. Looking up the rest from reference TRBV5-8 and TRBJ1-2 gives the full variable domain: EAGVTQSPTHLIKTRGQQATLRCSPISGHTSVYWYQQALGLGLQFLLWYDEGEERNRGNFPPRFSGRQFPNYSSELNVNALELEDSALYLCASSLYGYTFGSGTRLTVV.

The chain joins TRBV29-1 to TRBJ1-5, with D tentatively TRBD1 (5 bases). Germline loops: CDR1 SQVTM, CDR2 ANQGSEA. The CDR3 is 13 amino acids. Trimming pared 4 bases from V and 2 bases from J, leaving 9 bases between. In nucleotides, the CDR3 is TGCAGCGTTGGGGGGGAGGGCAATCAGCCCCAGCATTTT. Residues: CSVGGEGNQPQHF.

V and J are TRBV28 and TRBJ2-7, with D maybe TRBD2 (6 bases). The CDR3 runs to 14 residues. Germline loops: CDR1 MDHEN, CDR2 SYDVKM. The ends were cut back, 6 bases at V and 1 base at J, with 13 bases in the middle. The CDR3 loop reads CASRKGGLSYEQYV. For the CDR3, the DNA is TGTGCCAGCAGAAAAGGAGGGTTGTCCTACGAGCAGTACGTC.

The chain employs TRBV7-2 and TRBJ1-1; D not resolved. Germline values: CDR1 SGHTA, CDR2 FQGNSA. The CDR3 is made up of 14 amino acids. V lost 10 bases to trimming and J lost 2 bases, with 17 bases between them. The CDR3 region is CATQFGQANTEAFF. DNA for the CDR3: TGTGCCACCCAGTTTGGGCAGGCTAACACTGAAGCTTTCTTT.

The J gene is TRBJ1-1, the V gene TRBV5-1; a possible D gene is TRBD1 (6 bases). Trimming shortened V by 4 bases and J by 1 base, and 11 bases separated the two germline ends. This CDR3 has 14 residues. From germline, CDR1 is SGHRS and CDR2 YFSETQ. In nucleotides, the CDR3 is TGCGCCAGCAGCCGAACACAGGGGAACACTGAAGCTTTCTTT. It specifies CASSRTQGNTEAFF.

The CDR3 DNA sequence: TGTGCCAGCAGCCAAGGGCTGCGTGGGGAGACCCAGTACTTC. It is translated as CASSQGLRGETQYF. The rearrangement links TRBV14 to TRBJ2-5; D unresolved. The V and J ends lost 1 base and 5 bases respectively, with 11 bases between them. The CDR3 totals 14 residues. Germline-derived CDR1 and CDR2 are SGHDN and FVKESK. The whole variable domain, remainder taken from reference TRBV14 and TRBJ2-5, is EAGVTQFPSHSVIEKGQTVTLRCDPISGHDNLYWYRRVMGKEIKFLLHFVKESKQDESGMPNNRFLAERTGGTYSTLKVQPAELEDSGVYFCASSQGLRGETQYFGPGTRLLVL.

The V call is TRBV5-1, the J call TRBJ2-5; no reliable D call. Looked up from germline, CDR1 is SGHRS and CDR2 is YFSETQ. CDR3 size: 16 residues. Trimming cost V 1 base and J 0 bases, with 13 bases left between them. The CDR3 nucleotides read TGCGCCAGCAGCTTGATGGGGTATGGGGACCAAGAGACCCAGTACTTC. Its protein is CASSLMGYGDQETQYF.

The DNA of the CDR3 is TGTGCCTGGAGTATAGCAGGTAGCACAGATACGCAGTATTTT. It specifies CAWSIAGSTDTQYF. This sequence joins TRBV30 and TRBJ2-3; the D is unclear. The CDR3 spans 14 residues. Germline V CDR1 and CDR2: GTSNPN, SVGIG (reference sequence). Trimming pared 2 bases from V and 0 bases from J, leaving 9 bases between.

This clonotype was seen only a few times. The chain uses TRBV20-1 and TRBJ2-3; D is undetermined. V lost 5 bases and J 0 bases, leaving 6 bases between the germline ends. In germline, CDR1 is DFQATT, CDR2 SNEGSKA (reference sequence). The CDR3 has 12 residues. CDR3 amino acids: CSARPSTDTQYF. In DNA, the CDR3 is TGCAGTGCTCGCCCTAGCACAGATACGCAGTATTTT.

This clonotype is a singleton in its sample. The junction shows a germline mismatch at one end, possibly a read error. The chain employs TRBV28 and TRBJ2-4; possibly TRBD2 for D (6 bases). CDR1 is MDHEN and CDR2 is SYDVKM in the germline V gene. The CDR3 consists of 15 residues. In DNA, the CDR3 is TGTGCCAGCAGTTTACGCGGGATAGCCCAAAACATTCAGTACTTC. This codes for CASSLRGIAQNIQYF.

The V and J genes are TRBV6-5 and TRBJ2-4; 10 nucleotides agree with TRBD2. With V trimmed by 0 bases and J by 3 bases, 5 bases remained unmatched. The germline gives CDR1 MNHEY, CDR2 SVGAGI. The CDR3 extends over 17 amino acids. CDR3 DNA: TGTGCCAGCAGTTACTCGCCTAGCGGGAGCGGCAAAAACATTCAGTACTTC. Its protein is CASSYSPSGSGKNIQYF.

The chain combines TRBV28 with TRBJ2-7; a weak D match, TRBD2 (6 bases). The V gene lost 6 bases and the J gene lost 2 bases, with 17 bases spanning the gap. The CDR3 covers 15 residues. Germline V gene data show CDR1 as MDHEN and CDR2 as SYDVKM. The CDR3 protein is CASRVTSSAPYEQYF. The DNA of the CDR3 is TGTGCCAGCAGGGTGACTAGTAGCGCTCCCTACGAGCAGTACTTC.

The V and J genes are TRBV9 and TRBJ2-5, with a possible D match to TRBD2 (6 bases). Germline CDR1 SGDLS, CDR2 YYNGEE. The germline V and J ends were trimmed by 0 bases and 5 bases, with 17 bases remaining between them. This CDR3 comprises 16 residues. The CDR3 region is CASSVGDFLFDETQYF. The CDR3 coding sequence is TGTGCCAGCAGCGTAGGGGACTTCCTCTTCGATGAGACCCAGTACTTC.

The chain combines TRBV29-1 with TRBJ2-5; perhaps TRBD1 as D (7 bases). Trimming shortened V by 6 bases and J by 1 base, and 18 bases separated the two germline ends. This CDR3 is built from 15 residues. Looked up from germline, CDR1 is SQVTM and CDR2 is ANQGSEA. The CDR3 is CSVQEGTALQETQYF. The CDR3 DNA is TGCAGCGTCCAGGAGGGGACAGCCCTCCAAGAGACCCAGTACTTC.